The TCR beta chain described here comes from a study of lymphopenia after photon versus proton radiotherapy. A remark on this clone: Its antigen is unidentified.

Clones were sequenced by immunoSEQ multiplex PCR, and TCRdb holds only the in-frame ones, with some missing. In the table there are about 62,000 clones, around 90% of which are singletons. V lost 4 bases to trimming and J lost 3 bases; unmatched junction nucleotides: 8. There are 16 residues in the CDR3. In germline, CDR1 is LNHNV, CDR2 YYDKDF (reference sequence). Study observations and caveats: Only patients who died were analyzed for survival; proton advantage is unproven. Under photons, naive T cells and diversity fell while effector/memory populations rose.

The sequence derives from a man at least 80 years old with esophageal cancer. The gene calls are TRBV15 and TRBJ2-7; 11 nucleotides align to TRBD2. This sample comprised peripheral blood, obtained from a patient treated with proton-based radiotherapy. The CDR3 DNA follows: TGTGCCACCAGCAAAGACCTAGCGGGAGGCCTCTACGAGCAGTACTTC. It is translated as CATSKDLAGGLYEQYF.